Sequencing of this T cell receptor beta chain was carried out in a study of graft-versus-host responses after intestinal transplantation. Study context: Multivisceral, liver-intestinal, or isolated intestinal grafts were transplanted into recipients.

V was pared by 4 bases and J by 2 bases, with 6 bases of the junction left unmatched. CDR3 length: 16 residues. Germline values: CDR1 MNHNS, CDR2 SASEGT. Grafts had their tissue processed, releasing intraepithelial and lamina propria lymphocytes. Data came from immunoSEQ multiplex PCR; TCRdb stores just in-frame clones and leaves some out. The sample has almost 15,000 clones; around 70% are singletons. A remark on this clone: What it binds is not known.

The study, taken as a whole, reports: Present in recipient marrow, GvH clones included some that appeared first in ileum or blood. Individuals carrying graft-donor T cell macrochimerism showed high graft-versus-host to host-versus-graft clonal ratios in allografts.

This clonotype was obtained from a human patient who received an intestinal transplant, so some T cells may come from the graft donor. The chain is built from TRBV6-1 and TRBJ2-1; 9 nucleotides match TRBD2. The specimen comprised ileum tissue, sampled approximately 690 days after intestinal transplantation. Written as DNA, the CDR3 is TGTGCCAGCAGTGTGGAGCGGGAGGATCCCTACAATGAGCAGTTCTTC. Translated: CASSVEREDPYNEQFF.